The sequence of this TCR beta chain was determined in a study of human T cells and chemical hapten exposure. Study summary: DPC at 2% was the sensitizing agent, placed on around 2 cm by around 2 cm of upper inner arm skin. Whole-study findings and limits: Controls formed significantly fewer large CDR3 similarity clusters than expanded TCRs did.

This clonotype was picked up many times. Its antigen is as yet unknown. Individual cDNA molecules each carried unique molecular identifiers attached by the library. TCRdb fed the RACE reads into MiXCR, producing one record per CDR3 protein. The table shows about 40,000 distinct CDR3 sequences, with about 3% occurring only once. This sample's time point: patch test 2, 6 weeks after DPC sensitization. Treatment described: therapeutic diphenylcyclopropenone sensitization with weekly scalp DPC. Alopecia patients deemed DPC-suitable, aged 18 to 70, excluding pregnancy. Germline CDR1 reads SGHTA; CDR2 reads FQGNSA. V lost 1 base, J lost 12 bases, and 13 bases lay in between. The CDR3 extends over 13 amino acids.

The sequences come from whole blood, collected in connection with sensitization to the hapten diphenylcyclopropenone (DPC). The chain recombines TRBV7-2 with TRBJ2-1; possibly TRBD2 for D (6 bases). The receptor comes from a man aged 40-50 years with alopecia areata. Some clones in this sample may be carry-over from other donors' samples. The DNA of the CDR3 is TGTGCCAGCAGCTTAGGACGGGGGTTGGGGCAGTTCTTC. It codes for CASSLGRGLGQFF. Full variable domain (outside the CDR3, taken from reference TRBV7-2 and TRBJ2-1): GAGVSQSPSNKVTEKGKDVELRCDPISGHTALYWYRQSLGQGLEFLIYFQGNSAPDKSGLPSDRFSAERTGGSVSTLTIQRTQQEDSAVYLCASSLGRGLGQFFGPGTRLTVL.